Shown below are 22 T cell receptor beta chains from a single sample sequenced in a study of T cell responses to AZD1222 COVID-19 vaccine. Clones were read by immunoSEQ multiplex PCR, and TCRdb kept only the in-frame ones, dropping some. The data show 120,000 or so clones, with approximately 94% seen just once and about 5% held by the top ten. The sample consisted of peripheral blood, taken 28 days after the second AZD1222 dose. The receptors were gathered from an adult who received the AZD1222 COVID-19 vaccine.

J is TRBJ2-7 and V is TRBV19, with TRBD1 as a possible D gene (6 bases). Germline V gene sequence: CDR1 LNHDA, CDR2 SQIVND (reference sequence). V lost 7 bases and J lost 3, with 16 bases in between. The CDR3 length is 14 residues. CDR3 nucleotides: TGTGCCAGTACTAACCCAGGGGACGACTACGAGCAGTACTTC. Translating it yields CASTNPGDDYEQYF.

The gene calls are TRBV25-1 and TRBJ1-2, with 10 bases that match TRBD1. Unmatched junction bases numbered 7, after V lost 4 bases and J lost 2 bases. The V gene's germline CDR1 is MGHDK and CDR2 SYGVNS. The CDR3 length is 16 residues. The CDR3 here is CASSGPGQGWNYGYTF. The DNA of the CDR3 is TGTGCCAGCAGTGGACCGGGACAGGGGTGGAACTATGGCTACACCTTC.

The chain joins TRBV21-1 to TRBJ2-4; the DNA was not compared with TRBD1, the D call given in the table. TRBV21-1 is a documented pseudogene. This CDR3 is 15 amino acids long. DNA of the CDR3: TGTGCCAGCATCAAGGGGGACACATTCGGAAACATTCAGTACTTC. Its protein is CASIKGDTFGNIQYF.

The CDR3 nucleotides read TGTGCCAGTAGTATCCCCGACTCCGCCAATGAGCAGTTCTTC. Encoded protein: CASSIPDSANEQFF. This rearrangement joins TRBV19 to TRBJ2-1; D is unresolved. The CDR3 is made up of 14 amino acids. From germline, CDR1 is LNHDA and CDR2 SQIVND (reference sequence). Deletions cut 3 bases from V and 6 bases from J, with 12 bases between.

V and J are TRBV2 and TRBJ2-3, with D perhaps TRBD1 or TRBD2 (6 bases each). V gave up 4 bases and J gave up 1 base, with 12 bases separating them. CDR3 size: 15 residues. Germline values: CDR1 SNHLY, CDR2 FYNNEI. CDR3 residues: CASSGLRGGTDTQYF. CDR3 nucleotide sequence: TGTGCCAGCAGTGGGCTGAGGGGGGGCACAGATACGCAGTATTTT.

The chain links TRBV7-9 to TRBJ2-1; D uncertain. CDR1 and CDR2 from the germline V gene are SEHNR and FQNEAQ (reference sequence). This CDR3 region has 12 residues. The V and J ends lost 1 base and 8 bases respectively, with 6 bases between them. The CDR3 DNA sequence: TGTGCCAGCAGCTTAGACGGATATGAGCAGTTCTTC. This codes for CASSLDGYEQFF.

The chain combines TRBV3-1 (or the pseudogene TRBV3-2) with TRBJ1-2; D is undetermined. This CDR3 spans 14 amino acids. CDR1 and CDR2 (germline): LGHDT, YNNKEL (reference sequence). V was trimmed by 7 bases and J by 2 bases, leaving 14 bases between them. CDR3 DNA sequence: TGTGCCAGCACCCCCGGCAGCCCAAACTATGGCTACACCTTC. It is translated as CASTPGSPNYGYTF.

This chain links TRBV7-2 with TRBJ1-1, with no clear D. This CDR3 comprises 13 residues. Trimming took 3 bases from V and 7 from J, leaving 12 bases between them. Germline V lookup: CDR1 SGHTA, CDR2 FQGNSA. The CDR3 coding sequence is TGTGCCAGCAGCTTCGGACCCGGATTTGAAGCTTTCTTT. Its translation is CASSFGPGFEAFF.

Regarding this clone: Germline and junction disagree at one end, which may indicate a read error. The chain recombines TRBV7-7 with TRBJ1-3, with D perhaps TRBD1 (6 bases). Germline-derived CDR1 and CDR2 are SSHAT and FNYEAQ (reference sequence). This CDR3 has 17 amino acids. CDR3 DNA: TGTGCTAGCAGCTTTGGGGTCGGCAGGGGACCTGGAAACACCATATATTTT. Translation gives CASSFGVGRGPGNTIYF.

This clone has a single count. CDR3 sequence: CASSDRRGLPSRAQEQYF. Here the CDR3 DNA reads TGTGCCAGCAGTGATCGTCGCGGACTCCCGTCTCGCGCACAGGAGCAGTACTTC. The chain carries TRBV2 and TRBJ2-7; D is perhaps TRBD2 (5 bases). This CDR3 is 18 amino acids long. Germline V gene sequence: CDR1 SNHLY, CDR2 FYNNEI. V lost 3 bases and J lost 7, with 28 bases in between.

The CDR3 sequence: CASSYVGTGELFF. CDR3 nucleotides: TGTGCCAGCAGTTACGTGGGTACCGGGGAGCTGTTTTTT. The J gene is TRBJ2-2, the V gene TRBV6-5, with D hard to call. V dropped 2 bases and J dropped 5 bases, with 6 bases sitting between them. Per germline, CDR1 MNHEY and CDR2 SVGAGI. The CDR3 runs to 13 residues.

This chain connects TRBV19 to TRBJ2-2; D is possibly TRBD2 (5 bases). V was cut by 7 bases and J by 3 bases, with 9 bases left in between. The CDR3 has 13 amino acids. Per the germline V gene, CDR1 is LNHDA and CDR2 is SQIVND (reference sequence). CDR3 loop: CASKRVDTGELFF. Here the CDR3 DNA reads TGTGCCAGTAAGAGGGTTGACACCGGGGAGCTGTTTTTT.

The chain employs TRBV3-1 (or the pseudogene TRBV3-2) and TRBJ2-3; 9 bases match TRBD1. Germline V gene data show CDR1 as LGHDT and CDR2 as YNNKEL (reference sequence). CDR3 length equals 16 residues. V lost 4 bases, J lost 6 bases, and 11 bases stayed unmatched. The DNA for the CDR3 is TGTGCCAGCAGCCCGACAGGGGGTTCACGACCCGATACGCAGTATTTT. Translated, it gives CASSPTGGSRPDTQYF.

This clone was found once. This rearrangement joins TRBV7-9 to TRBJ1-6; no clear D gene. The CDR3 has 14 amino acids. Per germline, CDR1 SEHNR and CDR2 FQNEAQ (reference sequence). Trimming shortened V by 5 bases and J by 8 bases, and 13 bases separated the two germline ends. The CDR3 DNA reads TGTGCCAGCAGCCCCTCGGGTGGTCATTCACCCCTCCACTTT. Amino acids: CASSPSGGHSPLHF.

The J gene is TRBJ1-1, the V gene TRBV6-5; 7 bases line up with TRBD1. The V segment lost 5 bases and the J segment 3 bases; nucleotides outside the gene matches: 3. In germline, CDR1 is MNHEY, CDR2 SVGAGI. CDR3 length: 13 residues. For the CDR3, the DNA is TGTGCCAGCAGTCGACAGGGTTACACTGAAGCTTTCTTT. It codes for CASSRQGYTEAFF.

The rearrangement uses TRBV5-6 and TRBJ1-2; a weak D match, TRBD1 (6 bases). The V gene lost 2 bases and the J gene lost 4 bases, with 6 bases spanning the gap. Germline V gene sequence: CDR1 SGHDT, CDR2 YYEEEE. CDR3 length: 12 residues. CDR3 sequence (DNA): TGTGCCAGCAGCTTACAGGGCTATGGCTACACCTTC. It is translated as CASSLQGYGYTF.

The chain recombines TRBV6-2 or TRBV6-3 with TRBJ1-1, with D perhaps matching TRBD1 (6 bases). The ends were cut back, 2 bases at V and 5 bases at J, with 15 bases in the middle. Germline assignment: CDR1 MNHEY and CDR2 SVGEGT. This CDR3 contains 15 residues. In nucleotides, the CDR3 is TGTGCCAGCAGTTACATCAGGGGCGCGGGAACTGAAGCTTTCTTT. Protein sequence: CASSYIRGAGTEAFF.

CDR3 residues: CASSLDPVTEAFF. As DNA, the CDR3 is TGTGCCAGCAGCTTAGACCCAGTGACTGAAGCTTTCTTT. V usage is TRBV11-2 and J usage is TRBJ1-1; D unresolved. Trimming took 0 bases from V and 5 from J, leaving 7 bases between them. Looked up from germline, CDR1 is SGHAT and CDR2 is FQNNGV. This CDR3 region has 13 residues.

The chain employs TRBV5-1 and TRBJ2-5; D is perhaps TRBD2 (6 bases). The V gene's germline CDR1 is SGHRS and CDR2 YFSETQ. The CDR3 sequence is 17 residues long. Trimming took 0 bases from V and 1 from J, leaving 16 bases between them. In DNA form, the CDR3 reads TGCGCCAGCAGCTTGGCGGGGCGGGCGCGGGGCCAAGAGACCCAGTACTTC. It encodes CASSLAGRARGQETQYF.

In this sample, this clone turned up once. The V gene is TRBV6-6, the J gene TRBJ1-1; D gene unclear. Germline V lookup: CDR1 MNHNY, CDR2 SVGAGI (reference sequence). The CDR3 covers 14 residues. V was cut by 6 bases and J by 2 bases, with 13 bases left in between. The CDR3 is CASRRQDFNTEAFF. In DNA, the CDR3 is TGTGCCAGCAGAAGGCAGGATTTCAACACTGAAGCTTTCTTT.

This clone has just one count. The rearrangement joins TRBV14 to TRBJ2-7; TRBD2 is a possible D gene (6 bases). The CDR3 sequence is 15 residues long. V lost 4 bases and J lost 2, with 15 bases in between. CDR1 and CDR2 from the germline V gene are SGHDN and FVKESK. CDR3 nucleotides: TGTGCCAGCAGCCGGAACCGGGACTCGCCCTACGAGCAGTACTTC. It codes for CASSRNRDSPYEQYF. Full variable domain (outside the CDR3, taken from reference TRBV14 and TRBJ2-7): EAGVTQFPSHSVIEKGQTVTLRCDPISGHDNLYWYRRVMGKEIKFLLHFVKESKQDESGMPNNRFLAERTGGTYSTLKVQPAELEDSGVYFCASSRNRDSPYEQYFGPGTRLTVT.

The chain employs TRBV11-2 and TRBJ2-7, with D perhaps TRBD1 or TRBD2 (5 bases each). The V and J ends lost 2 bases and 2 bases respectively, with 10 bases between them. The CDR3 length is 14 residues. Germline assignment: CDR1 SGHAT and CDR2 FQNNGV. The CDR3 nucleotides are TGTGCCAGCAGCTTATACGGGGCTACCTACGAGCAGTACTTC. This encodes CASSLYGATYEQYF.